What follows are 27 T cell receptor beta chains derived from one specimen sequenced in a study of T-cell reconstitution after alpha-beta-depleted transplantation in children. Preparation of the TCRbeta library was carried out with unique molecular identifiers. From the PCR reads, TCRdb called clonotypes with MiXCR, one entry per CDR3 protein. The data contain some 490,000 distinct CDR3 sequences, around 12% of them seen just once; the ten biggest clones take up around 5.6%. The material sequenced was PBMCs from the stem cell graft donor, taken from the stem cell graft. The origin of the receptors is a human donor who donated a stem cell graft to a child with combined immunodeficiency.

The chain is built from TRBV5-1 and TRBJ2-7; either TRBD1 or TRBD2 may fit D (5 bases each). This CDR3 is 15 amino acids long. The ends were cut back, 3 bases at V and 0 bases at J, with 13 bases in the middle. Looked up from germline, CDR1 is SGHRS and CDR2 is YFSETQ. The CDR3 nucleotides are TGCGCCAGCAGCTGGGGACGTAGCCACTCCTACGAGCAGTACTTC. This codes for CASSWGRSHSYEQYF.

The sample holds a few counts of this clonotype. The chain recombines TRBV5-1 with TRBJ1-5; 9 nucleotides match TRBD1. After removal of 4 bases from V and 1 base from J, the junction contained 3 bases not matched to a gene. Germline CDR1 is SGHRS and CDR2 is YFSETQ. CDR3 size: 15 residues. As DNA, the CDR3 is TGCGCCAGCAGCGCCGGACAGGGGAGCAATCAGCCCCAGCATTTT. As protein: CASSAGQGSNQPQHF.

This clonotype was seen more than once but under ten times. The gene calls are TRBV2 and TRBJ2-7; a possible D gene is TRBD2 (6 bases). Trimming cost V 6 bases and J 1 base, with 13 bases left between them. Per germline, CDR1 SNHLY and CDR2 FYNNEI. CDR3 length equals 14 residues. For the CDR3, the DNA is TGTGCCAGCAGCACGGGAGAGGAGTCCTACGAGCAGTACTTC. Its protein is CASSTGEESYEQYF.

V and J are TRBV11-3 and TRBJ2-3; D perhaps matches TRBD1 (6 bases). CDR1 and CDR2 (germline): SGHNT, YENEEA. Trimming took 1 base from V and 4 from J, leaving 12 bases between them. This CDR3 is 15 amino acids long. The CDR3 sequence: CASSLGQAEADTQYF. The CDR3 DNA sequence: TGTGCCAGCAGCTTAGGACAGGCTGAGGCAGATACGCAGTATTTT.

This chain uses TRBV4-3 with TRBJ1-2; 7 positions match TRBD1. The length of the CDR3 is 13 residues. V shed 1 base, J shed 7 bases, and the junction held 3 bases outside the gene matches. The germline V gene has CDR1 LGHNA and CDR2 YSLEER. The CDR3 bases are TGCGCCAGCAGCCAAGTTAGACAGGGTGGCTACACCTTC. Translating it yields CASSQVRQGGYTF.

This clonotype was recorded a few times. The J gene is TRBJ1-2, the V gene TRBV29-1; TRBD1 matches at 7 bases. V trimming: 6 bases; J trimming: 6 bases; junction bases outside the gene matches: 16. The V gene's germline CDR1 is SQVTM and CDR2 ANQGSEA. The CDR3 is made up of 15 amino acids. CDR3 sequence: CSVIPSGGGLDGYTF. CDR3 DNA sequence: TGCAGCGTAATCCCCTCAGGGGGGGGATTGGATGGCTACACCTTC.

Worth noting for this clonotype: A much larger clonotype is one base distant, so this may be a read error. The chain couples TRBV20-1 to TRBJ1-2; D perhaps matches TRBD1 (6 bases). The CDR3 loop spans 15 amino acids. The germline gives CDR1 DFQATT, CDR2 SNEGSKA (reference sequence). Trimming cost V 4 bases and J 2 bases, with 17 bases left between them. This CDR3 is CSATDGNRVNYGYTF. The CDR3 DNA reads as TGCAGTGCTACAGATGGGAACAGGGTAAACTATGGCTACACCTTC.

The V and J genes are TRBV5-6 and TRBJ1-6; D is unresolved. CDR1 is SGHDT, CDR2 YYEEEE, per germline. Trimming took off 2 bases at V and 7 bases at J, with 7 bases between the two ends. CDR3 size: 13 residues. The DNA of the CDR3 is TGTGCCAGCAGCTTCAGGAGGAATTCACCCCTCCACTTT. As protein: CASSFRRNSPLHF.

CDR3: CASSSTQGSYNSPLHF. As DNA, the CDR3 is TGTGCCAGCAGTTCCACACAGGGGTCCTATAATTCACCCCTCCACTTT. The rearrangement links TRBV27 to TRBJ1-6; 7 bases map to TRBD1. Germline V gives CDR1 MNHEY, CDR2 SMNVEV (reference sequence). The CDR3 is 16 residues long. With V trimmed by 4 bases and J by 1 base, 4 bases remained unmatched.

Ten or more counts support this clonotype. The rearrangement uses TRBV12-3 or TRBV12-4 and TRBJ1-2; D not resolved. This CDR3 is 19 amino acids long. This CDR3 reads CAISGQLDLEGSINYGYTF. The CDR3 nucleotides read TGTGCTATAAGCGGGCAACTCGACCTGGAGGGATCGATTAACTATGGCTACACCTTC.

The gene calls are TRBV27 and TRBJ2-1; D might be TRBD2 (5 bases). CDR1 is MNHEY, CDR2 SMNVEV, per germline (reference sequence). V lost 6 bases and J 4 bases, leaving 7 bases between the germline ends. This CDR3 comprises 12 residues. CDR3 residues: CASRRDYNEQFF. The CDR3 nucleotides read TGTGCCAGCAGGAGGGATTACAATGAGCAGTTCTTC.

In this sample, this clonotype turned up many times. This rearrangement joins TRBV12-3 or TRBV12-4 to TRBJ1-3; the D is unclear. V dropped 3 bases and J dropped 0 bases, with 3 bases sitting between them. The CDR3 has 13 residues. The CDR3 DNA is TGTGCCAGCAGTTTGGTCTCTGGAAACACCATATATTTT. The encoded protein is CASSLVSGNTIYF.

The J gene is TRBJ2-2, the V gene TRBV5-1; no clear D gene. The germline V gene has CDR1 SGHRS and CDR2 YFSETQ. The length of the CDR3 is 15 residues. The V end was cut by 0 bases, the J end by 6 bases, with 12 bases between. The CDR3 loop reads CASSLVTQPAGELFF. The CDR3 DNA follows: TGCGCCAGCAGCTTGGTTACGCAACCGGCCGGGGAGCTGTTTTTT.

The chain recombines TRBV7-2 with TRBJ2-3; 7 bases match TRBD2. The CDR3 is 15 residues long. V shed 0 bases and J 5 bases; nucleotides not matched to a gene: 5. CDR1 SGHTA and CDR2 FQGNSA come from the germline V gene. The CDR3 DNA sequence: TGTGCCAGCAGCTTAGCAGGCGGGAGCCTAGATACGCAGTATTTT. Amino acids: CASSLAGGSLDTQYF.

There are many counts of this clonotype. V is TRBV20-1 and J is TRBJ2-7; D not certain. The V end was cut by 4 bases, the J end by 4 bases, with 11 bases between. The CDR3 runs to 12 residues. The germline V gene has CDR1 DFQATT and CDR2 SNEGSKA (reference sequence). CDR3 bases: TGCAGTGCTACCCGAAAGGGTTACGAGCAGTACTTC. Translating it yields CSATRKGYEQYF.

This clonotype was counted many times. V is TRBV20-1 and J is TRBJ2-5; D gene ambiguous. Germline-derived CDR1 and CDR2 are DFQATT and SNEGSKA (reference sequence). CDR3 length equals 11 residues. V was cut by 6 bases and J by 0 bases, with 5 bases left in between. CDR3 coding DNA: TGCAGTGCGGCCCACCAAGAGACCCAGTACTTC. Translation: CSAAHQETQYF.

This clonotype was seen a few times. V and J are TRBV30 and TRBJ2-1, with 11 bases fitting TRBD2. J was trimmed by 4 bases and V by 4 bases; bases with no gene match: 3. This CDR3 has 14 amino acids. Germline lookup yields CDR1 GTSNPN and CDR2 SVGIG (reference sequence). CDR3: CAWIGLAGYNEQFF. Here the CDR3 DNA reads TGTGCCTGGATCGGACTAGCGGGTTACAATGAGCAGTTCTTC.

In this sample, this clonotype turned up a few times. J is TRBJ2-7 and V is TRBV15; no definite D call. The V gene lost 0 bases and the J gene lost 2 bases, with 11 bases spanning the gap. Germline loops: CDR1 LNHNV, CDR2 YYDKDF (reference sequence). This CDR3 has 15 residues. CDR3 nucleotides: TGTGCCACCAGCAGAGATTTGGCAAACACCTACGAGCAGTACTTC. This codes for CATSRDLANTYEQYF.

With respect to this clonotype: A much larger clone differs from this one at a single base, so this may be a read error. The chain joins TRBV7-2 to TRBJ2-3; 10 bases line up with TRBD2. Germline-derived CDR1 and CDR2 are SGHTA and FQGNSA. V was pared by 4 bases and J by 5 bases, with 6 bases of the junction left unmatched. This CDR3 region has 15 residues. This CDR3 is CASSSSSGRVDTQYF. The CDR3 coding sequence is TGTGCCAGCAGCTCATCGAGCGGGAGGGTAGATACGCAGTATTTT.

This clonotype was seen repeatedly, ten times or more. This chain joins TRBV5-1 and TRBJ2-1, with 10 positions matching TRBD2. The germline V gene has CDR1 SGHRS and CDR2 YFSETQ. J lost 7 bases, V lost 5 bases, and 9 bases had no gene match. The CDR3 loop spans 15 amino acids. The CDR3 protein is CASRKGSGRENEQFF. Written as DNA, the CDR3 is TGCGCCAGCAGAAAAGGGAGCGGGAGGGAAAATGAGCAGTTCTTC.

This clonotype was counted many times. CDR3 nucleotides: TGTGCCAGCAGTCAGCGGAGCGCCAGTTACAATGAGCAGTTCTTC. Amino acids: CASSQRSASYNEQFF. J is TRBJ2-1 and V is TRBV12-3 or TRBV12-4; D is possibly TRBD2 (5 bases). This CDR3 has 15 residues. Trimming cost V 5 bases and J 4 bases, with 15 bases left between them.

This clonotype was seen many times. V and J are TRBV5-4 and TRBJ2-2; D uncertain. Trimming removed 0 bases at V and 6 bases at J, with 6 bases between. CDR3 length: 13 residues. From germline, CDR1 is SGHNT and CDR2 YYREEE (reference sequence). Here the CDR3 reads CASSLDFAGELFF. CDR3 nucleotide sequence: TGTGCCAGCAGCTTGGACTTCGCCGGGGAGCTGTTTTTT. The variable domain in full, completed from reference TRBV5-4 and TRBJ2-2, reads ETGVTQSPTHLIKTRGQQVTLRCSSQSGHNTVSWYQQALGQGPQFIFQYYREEENGRGNFPPRFSGLQFPNYSSELNVNALELDDSALYLCASSLDFAGELFFGEGSRLTVL.

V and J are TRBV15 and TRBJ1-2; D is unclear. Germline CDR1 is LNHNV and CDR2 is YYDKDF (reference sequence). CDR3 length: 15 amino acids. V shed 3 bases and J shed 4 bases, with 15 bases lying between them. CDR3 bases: TGTGCCACCAGCAGTGATCTTGGCCTTATCTATGGCTACACCTTC. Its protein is CATSSDLGLIYGYTF.

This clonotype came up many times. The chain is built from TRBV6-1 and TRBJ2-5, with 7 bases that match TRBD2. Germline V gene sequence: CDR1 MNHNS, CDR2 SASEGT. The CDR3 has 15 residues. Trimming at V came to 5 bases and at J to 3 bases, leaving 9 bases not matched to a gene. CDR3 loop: CASSLGLVAEETQYF. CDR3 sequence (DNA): TGTGCCAGCAGTCTAGGACTAGTTGCAGAAGAGACCCAGTACTTC.

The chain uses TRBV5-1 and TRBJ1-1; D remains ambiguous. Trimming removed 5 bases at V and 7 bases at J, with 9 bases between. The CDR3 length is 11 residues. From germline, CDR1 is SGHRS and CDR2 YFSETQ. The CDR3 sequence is CASREAGEAFF. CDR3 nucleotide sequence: TGCGCCAGCAGGGAGGCGGGTGAAGCTTTCTTT.

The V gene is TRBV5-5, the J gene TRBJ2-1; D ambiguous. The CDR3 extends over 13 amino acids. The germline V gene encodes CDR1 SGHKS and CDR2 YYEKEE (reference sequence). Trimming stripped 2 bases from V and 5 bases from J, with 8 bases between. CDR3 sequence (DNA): TGTGCCAGCAGCTTATGGGCCGACAATGAGCAGTTCTTC. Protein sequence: CASSLWADNEQFF.

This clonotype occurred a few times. The chain's CDR3 is CSARSSRSYEQYF. The CDR3, as DNA: TGCAGTGCTAGAAGTTCTCGCTCCTACGAGCAGTACTTC. This chain joins TRBV20-1 and TRBJ2-7; D gene uncertain. The CDR3 consists of 13 residues. Trimming pared 2 bases from V and 0 bases from J, leaving 8 bases between. Looked up from germline, CDR1 is DFQATT and CDR2 is SNEGSKA (reference sequence).